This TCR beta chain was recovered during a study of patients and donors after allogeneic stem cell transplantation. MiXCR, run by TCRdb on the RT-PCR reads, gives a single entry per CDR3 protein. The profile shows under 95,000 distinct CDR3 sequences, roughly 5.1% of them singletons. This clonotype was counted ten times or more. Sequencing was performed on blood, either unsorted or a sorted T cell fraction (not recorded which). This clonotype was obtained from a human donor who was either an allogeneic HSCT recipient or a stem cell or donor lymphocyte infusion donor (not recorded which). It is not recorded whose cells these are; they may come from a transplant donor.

The CDR3 coding sequence is TGTGCCAGTAGACCGGGACAGCCTTATGGCTACACCTTC. Encoded protein: CASRPGQPYGYTF. The rearrangement uses TRBV19 and TRBJ1-2, with 7 bases aligning to TRBD1. The V gene's germline CDR1 is LNHDA and CDR2 SQIVND (reference sequence). This CDR3 comprises 13 residues. V was clipped by 6 bases and J by 5 bases; unmatched bases: 6. The full variable domain, with the rest looked up from reference TRBV19 and TRBJ1-2, is DGGITQSPKYLFRKEGQNVTLSCEQNLNHDAMYWYRQDPGQGLRLIYYSQIVNDFQKGDIAEGYSVSREKKESFPLTVTSAQKNPTAFYLCASRPGQPYGYTFGSGTRLTVV.